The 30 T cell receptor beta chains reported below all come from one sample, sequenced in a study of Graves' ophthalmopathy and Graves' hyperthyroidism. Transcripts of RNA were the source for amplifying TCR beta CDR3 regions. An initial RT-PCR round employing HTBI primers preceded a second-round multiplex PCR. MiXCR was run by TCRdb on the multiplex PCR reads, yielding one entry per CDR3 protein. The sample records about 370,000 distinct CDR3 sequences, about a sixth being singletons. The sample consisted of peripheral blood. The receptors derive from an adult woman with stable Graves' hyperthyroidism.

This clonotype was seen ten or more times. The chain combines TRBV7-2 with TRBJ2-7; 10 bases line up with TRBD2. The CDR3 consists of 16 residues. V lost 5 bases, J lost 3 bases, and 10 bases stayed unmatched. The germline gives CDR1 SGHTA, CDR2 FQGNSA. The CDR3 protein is CASSPTPSGSDYEQYF. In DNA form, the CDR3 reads TGTGCCAGCAGCCCAACGCCTAGCGGGAGTGACTACGAGCAGTACTTC.

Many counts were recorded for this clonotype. CDR3 amino acids: CASSDLLGQETQYF. The CDR3 bases are TGTGCCAGCAGCGACCTACTGGGGCAAGAGACCCAGTACTTC. The V gene is TRBV7-9, the J gene TRBJ2-5; D is uncertain. In germline, CDR1 is SEHNR, CDR2 FQNEAQ (reference sequence). V was trimmed by 5 bases and J by 2 bases, leaving 12 bases between them. This CDR3 has 14 residues.

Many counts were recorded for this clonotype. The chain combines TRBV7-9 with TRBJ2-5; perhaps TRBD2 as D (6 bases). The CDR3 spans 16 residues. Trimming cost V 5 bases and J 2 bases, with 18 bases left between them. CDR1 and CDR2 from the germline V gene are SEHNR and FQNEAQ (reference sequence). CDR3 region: CASSLGGPAEQETQYF. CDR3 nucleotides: TGTGCCAGCAGCCTTGGAGGGCCCGCCGAGCAAGAGACCCAGTACTTC.

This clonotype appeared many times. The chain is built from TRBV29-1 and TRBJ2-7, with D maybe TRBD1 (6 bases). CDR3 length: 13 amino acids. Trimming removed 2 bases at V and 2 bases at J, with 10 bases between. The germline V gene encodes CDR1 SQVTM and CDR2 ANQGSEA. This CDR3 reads CSVEITGPYEQYF. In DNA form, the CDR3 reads TGCAGCGTTGAAATTACAGGGCCCTACGAGCAGTACTTC.

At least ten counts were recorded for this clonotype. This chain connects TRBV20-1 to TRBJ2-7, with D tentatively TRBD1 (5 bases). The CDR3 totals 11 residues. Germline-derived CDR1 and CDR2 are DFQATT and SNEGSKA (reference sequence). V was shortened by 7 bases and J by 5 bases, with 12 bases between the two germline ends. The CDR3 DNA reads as TGCAGTGTTCCTTGGGGCAACGAGCAGTACTTC. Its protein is CSVPWGNEQYF.

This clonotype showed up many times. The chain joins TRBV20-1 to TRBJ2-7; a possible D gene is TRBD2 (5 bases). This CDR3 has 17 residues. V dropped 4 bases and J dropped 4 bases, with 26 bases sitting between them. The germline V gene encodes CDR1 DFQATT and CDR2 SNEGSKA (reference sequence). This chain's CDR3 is CSATTGSLVGIPYEQYF. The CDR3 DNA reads TGCAGTGCTACAACGGGATCATTGGTCGGGATACCTTACGAGCAGTACTTC.

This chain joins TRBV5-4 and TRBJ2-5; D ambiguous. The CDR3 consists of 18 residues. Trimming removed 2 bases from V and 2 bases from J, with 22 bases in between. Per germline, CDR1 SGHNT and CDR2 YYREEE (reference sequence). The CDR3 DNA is TGTGCCAGCAGCTTCGTTGACTTCCTTCAACCTCAACAAGAGACCCAGTACTTC. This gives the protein CASSFVDFLQPQQETQYF.

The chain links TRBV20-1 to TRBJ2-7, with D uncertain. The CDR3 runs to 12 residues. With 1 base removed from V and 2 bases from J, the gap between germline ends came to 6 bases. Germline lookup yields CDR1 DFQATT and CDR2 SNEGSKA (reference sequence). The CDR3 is CSARVAAYEQYF. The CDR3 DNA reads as TGCAGTGCTAGAGTGGCAGCCTACGAGCAGTACTTC.

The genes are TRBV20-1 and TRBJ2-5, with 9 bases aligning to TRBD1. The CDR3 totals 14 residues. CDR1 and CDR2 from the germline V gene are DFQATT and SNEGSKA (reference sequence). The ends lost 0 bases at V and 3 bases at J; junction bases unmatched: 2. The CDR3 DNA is TGCAGTGCTAGAGATGACAGGGGGGAAGAGACCCAGTACTTC. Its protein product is CSARDDRGEETQYF.

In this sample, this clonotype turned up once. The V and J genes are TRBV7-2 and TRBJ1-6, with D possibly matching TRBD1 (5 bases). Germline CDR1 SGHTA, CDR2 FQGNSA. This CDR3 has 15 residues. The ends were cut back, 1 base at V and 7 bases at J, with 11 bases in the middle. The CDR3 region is CASSLDQGRNSPLHF. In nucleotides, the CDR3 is TGTGCCAGCAGCTTAGATCAGGGAAGAAATTCACCCCTCCACTTT.

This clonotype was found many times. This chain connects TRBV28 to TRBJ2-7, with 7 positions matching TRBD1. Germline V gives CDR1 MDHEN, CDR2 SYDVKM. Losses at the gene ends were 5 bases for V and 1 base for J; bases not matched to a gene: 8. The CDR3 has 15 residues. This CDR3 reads CASSNTWTGSYEQYF. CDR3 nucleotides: TGTGCCAGCAGTAATACGTGGACAGGATCCTACGAGCAGTACTTC. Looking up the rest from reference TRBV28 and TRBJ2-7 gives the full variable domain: DVKVTQSSRYLVKRTGEKVFLECVQDMDHENMFWYRQDPGLGLRLIYFSYDVKMKEKGDIPEGYSVSREKKERFSLILESASTNQTSMYLCASSNTWTGSYEQYFGPGTRLTVT.

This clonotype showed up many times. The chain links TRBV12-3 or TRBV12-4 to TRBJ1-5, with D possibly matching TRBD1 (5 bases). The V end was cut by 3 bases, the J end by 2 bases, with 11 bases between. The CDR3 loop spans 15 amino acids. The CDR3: CASSFSQQGNQPQHF. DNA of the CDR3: TGTGCCAGCAGTTTTAGTCAACAGGGCAATCAGCCCCAGCATTTT.

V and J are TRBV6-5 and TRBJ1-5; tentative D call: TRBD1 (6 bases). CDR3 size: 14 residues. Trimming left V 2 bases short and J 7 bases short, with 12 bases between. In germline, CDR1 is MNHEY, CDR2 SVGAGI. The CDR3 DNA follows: TGTGCCAGCAGTTACGAATTCAGGGGCCAGCCCCAGCATTTT. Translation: CASSYEFRGQPQHF.

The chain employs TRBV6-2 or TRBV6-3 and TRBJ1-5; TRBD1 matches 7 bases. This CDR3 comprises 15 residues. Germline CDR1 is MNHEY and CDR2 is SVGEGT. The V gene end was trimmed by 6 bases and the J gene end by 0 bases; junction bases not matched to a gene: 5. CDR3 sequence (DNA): TGTGCCAGCAGGAGACAGGGAAATAGCAATCAGCCCCAGCATTTT. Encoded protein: CASRRQGNSNQPQHF.

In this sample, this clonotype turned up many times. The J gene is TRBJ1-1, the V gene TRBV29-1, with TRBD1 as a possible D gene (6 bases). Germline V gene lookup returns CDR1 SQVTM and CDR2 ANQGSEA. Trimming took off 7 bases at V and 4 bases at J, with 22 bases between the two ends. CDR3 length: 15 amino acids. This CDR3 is CSGANEGGRITEAFF. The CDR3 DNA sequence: TGCAGCGGTGCCAATGAGGGGGGGCGAATCACTGAAGCTTTCTTT.

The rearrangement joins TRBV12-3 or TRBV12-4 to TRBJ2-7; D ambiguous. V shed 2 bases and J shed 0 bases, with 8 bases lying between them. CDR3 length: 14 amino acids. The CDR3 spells CASSLTRSSYEQYF. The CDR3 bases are TGTGCCAGCAGTTTAACGCGGAGCTCCTACGAGCAGTACTTC.

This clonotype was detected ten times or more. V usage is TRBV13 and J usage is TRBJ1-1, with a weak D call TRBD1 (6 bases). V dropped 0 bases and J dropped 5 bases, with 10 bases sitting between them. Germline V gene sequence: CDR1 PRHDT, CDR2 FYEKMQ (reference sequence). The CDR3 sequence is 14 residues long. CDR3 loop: CASSLGQGLTEAFF. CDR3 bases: TGTGCCAGCAGCTTAGGACAGGGTTTAACTGAAGCTTTCTTT.

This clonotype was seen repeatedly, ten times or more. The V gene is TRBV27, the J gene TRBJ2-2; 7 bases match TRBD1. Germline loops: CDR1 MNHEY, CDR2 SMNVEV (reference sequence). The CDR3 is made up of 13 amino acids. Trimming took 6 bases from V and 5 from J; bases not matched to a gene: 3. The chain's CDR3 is CASSQGDTGELFF. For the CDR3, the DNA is TGTGCCAGCAGCCAGGGGGATACCGGGGAGCTGTTTTTT.

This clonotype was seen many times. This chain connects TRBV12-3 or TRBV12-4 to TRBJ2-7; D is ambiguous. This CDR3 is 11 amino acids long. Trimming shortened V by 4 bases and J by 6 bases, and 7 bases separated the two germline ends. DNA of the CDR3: TGTGCCAGCAGTTCGGCTGGCGAGCAGTACTTC. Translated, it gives CASSSAGEQYF.

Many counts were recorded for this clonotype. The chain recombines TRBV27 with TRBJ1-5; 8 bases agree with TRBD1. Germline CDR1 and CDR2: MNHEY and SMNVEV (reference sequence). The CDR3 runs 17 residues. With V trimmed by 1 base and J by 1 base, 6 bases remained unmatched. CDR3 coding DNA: TGTGCCAGCAGTTTATTGTTAGGGGACAGGAGCAATCAGCCCCAGCATTTT. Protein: CASSLLLGDRSNQPQHF.

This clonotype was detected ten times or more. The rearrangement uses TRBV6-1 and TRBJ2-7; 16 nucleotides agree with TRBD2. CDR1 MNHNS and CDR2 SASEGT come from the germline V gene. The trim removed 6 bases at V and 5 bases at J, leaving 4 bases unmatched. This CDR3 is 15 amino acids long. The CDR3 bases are TGTGCCAGCAGGGGACTAGCGGGAGGGTGGGACGAGCAGTACTTC. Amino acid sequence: CASRGLAGGWDEQYF.

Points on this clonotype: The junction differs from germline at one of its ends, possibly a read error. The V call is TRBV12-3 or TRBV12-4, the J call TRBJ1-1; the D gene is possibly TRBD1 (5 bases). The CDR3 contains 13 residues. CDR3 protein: CARSPIIRGEAFF. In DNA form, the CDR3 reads TGTGCCCGCAGCCCAATCATTCGGGGGGAAGCTTTCTTT.

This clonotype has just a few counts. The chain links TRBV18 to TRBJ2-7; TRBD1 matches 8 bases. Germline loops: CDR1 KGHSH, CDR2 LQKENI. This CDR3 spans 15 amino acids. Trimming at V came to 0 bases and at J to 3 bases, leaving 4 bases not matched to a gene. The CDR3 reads CASSPPDRDVYEQYF. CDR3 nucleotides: TGTGCCAGCTCACCACCGGACAGGGATGTCTACGAGCAGTACTTC.

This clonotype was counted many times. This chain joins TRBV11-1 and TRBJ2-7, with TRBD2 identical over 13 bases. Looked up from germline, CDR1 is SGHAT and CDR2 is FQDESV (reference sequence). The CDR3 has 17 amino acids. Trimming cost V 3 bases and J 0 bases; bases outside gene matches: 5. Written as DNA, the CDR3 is TGTGCCAGCAGCTTGAGACTAGCGGGAGGTAACTCCTACGAGCAGTACTTC. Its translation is CASSLRLAGGNSYEQYF.

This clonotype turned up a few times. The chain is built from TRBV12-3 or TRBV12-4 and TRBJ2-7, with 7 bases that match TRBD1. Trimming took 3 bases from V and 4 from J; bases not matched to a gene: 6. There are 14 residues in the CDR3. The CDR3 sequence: CASSFPGQSYEQYF. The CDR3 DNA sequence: TGTGCCAGCAGTTTCCCGGGACAGAGTTACGAGCAGTACTTC.

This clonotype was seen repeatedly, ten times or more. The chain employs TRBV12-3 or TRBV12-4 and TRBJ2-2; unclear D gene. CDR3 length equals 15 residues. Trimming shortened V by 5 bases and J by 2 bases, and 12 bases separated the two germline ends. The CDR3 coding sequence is TGTGCCAGCAGTCCCTCCAGTTTCAACACCGGGGAGCTGTTTTTT. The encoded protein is CASSPSSFNTGELFF.

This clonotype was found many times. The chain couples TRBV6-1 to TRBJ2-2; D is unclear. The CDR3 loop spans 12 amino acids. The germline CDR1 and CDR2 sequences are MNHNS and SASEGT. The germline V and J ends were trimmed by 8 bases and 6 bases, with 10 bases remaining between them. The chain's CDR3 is CASRRHPGELFF. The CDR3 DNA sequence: TGTGCCAGCCGGAGACACCCCGGGGAGCTGTTTTTT.

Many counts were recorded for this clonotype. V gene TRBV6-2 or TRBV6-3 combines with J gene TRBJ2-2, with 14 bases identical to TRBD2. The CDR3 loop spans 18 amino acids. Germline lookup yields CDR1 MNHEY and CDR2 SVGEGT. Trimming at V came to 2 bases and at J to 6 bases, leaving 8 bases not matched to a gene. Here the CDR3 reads CASSYRTPGLAGAGELFF. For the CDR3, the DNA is TGTGCCAGCAGTTACCGCACCCCGGGACTAGCGGGAGCCGGGGAGCTGTTTTTT.

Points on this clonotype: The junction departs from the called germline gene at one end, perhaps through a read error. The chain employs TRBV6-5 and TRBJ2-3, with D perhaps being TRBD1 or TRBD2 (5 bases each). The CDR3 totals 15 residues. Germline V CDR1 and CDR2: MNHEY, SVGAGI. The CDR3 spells CASSYSTRATGTQYF. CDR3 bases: TGTGCCAGCAGTTACTCTACGAGGGCAACAGGTACGCAGTATTTT.

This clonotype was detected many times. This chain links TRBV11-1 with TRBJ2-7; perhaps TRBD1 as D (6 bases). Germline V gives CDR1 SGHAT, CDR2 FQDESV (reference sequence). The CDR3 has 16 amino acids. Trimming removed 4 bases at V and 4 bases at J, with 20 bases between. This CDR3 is CASSSPNPKDRYEQYF. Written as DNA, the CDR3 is TGTGCCAGCAGCTCCCCTAACCCCAAAGACAGGTACGAGCAGTACTTC.